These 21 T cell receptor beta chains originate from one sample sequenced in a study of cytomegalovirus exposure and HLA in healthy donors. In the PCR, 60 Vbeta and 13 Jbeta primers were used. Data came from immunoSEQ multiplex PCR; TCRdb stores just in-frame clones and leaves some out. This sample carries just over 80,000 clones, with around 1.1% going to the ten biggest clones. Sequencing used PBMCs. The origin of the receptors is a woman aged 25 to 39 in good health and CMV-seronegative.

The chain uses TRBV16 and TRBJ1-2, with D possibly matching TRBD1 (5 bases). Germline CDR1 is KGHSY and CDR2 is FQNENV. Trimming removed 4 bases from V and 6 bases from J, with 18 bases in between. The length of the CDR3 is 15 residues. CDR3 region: CASSRAGTLENGYTF. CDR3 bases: TGTGCCAGCAGCCGTGCAGGGACTCTCGAAAATGGCTACACCTTC.

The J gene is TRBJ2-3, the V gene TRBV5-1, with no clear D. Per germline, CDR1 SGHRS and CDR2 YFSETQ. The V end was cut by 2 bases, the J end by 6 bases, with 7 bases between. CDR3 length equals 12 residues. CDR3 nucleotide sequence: TGCGCCAGCAGCTTAATGAGGGATACGCAGTATTTT. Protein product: CASSLMRDTQYF.

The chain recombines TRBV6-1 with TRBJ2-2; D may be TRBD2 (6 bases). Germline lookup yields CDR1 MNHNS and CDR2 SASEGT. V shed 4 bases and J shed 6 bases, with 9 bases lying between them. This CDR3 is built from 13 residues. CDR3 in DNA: TGTGCCAGCAGTGGACTAGTTTCCGGGGAGCTGTTTTTT. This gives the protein CASSGLVSGELFF.

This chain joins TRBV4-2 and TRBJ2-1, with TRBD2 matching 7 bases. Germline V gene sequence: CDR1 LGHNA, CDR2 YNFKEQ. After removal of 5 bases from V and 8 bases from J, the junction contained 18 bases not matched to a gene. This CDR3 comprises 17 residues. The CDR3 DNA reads TGTGCCAGCAGCTTTAAACCCCAGCGGGAACTGTATGATGAGCAGTTCTTC. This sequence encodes CASSFKPQRELYDEQFF.

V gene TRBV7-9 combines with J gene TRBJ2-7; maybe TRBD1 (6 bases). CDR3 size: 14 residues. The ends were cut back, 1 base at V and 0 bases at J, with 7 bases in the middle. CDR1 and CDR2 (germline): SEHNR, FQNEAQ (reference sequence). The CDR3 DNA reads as TGTGCCAGCAGCTTAGTGGACAGCTCCTACGAGCAGTACTTC. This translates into CASSLVDSSYEQYF.

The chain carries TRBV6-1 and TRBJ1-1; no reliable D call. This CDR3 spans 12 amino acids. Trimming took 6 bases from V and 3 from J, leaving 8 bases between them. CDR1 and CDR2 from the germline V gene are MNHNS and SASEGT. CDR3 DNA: TGTGCCAGCAGCCCCGGTCACACTGAAGCTTTCTTT. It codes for CASSPGHTEAFF.

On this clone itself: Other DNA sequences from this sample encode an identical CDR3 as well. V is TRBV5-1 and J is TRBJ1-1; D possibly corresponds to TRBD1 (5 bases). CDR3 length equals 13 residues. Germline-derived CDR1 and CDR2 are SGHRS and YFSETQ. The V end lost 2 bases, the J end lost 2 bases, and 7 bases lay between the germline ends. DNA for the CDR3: TGCGCCAGCAGCTTCCAGGGAAACACTGAAGCTTTCTTT. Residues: CASSFQGNTEAFF.

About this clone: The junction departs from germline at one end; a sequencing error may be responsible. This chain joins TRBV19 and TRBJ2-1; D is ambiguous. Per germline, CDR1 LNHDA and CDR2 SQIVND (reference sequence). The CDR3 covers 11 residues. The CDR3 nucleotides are TGCCCCGAGGCTTTCTACAATGAGCAGTTCTTC. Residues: CPEAFYNEQFF.

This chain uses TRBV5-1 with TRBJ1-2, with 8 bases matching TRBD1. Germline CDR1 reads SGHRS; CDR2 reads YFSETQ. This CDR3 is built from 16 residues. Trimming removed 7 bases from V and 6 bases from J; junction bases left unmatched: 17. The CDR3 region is CASGRTGWGGSDGYTF. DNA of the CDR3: TGCGCCAGCGGAAGGACAGGGTGGGGCGGGTCGGATGGCTACACCTTC.

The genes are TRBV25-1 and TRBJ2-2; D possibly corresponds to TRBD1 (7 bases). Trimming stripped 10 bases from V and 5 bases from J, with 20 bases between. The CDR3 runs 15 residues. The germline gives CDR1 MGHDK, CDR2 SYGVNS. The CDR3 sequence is CANRPAAGGTGELFF. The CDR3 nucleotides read TGTGCCAACAGACCAGCGGCAGGGGGGACCGGGGAGCTGTTTTTT.

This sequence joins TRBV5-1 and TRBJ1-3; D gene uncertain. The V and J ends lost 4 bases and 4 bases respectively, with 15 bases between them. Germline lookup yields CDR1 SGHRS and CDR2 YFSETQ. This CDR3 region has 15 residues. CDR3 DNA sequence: TGCGCCAGCAGCCTTGGAGCCCCGAGGGGAAACACCATATATTTT. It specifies CASSLGAPRGNTIYF.

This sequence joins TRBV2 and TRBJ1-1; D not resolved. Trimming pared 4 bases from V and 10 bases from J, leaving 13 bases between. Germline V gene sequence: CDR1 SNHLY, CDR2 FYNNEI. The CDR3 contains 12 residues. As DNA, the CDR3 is TGTGCCAGCAGTGCGGGTTTAGGTCTAGCTTTCTTT. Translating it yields CASSAGLGLAFF.

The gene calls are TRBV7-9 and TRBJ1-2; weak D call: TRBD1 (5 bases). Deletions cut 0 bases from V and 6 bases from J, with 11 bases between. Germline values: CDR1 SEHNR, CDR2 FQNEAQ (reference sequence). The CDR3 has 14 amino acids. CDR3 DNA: TGTGCCAGCAGCTTAGCAGCGGGGGTTGATGGCTACACCTTC. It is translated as CASSLAAGVDGYTF. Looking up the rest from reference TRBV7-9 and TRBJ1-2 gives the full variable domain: DTGVSQNPRHKITKRGQNVTFRCDPISEHNRLYWYRQTLGQGPEFLTYFQNEAQLEKSRLLSDRFSAERPKGSFSTLEIQRTEQGDSAMYLCASSLAAGVDGYTFGSGTRLTVV.

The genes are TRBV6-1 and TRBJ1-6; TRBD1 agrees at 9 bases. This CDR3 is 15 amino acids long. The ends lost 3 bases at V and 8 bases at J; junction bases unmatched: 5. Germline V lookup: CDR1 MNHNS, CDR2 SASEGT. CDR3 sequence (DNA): TGTGCCAGCAGTGAGTCGGGACAGGGCTATTCACCCCTCCACTTT. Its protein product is CASSESGQGYSPLHF.

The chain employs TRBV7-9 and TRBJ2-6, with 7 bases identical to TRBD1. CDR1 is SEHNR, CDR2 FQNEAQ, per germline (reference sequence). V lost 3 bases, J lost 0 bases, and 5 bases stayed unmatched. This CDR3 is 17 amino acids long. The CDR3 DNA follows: TGTGCCAGCAGCTTCACAGGGGCTGCCTCTGGGGCCAACGTCCTGACTTTC. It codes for CASSFTGAASGANVLTF.

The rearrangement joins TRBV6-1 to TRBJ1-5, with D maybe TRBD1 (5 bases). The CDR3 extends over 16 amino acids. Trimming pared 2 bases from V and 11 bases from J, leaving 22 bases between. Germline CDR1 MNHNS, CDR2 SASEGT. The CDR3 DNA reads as TGTGCCAGCAGTGAAACAGGAATCAAGACGAGACGAGCCCAGCATTTT. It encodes CASSETGIKTRRAQHF.

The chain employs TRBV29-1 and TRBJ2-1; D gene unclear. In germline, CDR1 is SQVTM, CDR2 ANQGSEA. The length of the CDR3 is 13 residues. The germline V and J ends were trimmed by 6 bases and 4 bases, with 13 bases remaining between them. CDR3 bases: TGCAGCGTGCGGCCACGAGAGTACAATGAGCAGTTCTTC. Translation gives CSVRPREYNEQFF.

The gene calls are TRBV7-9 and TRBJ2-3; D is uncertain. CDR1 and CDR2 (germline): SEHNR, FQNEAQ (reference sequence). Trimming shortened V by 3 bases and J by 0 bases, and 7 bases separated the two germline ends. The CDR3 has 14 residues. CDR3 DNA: TGTGCCAGCAGCTTTATTGGCAGCACAGATACGCAGTATTTT. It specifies CASSFIGSTDTQYF.

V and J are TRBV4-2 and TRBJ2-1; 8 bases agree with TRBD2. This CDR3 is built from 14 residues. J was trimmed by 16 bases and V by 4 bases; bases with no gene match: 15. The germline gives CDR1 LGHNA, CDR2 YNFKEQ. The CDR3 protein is CASSLTRESGSDFF. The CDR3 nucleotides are TGTGCCAGCAGCCTTACCCGGGAGAGCGGGAGTGATTTCTTC.

The CDR3 DNA reads TGTGCCTGGAGTGTTGGCGGGAGGGCCCACAATGAGCAGTTCTTC. Translated, it gives CAWSVGGRAHNEQFF. The rearrangement links TRBV30 to TRBJ2-1; 9 bases line up with TRBD2. This CDR3 comprises 15 residues. Per germline, CDR1 GTSNPN and CDR2 SVGIG (reference sequence). V was pared by 0 bases and J by 5 bases, with 5 bases of the junction left unmatched. The full variable domain, with the rest looked up from reference TRBV30 and TRBJ2-1, is SQTIHQWPATLVQPVGSPLSLECTVEGTSNPNLYWYRQAAGRGLQLLFYSVGIGQISSEVPQNLSASRPQDRQFILSSKKLLLSDSGFYLCAWSVGGRAHNEQFFGPGTRLTVL.

The CDR3 loop is CAWRDRGGPNQPQHF. CDR3 bases: TGTGCCTGGAGGGACCGGGGAGGGCCCAATCAGCCCCAGCATTTT. This sequence joins TRBV30 and TRBJ1-5; D is unresolved. V was cut by 3 bases and J by 3 bases, with 15 bases left in between. Germline-derived CDR1 and CDR2 are GTSNPN and SVGIG (reference sequence). The length of the CDR3 is 15 residues.